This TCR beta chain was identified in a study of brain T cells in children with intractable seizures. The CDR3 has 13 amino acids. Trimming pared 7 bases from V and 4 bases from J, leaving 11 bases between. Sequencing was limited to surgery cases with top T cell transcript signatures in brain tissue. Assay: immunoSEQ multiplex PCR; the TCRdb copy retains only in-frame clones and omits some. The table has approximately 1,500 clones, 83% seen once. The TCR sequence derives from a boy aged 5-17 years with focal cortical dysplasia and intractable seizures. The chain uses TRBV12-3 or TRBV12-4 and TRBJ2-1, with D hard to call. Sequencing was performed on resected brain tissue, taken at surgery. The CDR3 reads CASTIRVYNEQFF. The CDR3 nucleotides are TGTGCCAGCACTATTAGGGTATACAATGAGCAGTTCTTC.